This T cell receptor beta chain originates from a study of cytomegalovirus exposure and HLA in healthy donors. The PCR had 60 Vbeta and 13 Jbeta primers. Data came from immunoSEQ multiplex PCR; TCRdb stores just in-frame clones and leaves some out. The data show 130,000 to 150,000 clones, with over 60% seen just once and approximately 7% held by the top ten. Germline V gene lookup returns CDR1 SGDLS and CDR2 YYNGEE. This CDR3 is 20 amino acids long. Trimming at V came to 3 bases and at J to 1 base, leaving 18 bases not matched to a gene. The chain employs TRBV9 and TRBJ1-1, with 10 positions matching TRBD1. Sequencing used PBMCs. The sequence was collected from a man between 40 and 49 years old in good health and CMV-seropositive. The DNA of the CDR3 is TGTGCCAGCAGCGCACCCCTCGCCGGGACAGGGGATATCGGGAACACTGAAGCTTTCTTT. It specifies CASSAPLAGTGDIGNTEAFF.